This entry lists 23 T cell receptor beta chains sequenced from one sample in a study of T cells after yellow fever vaccination. TCRdb itself ran the 5' RACE reads through MiXCR, one entry per CDR3 protein. The table lists 620,000 or so distinct CDR3 sequences, 9% to 15% of them singletons. The sequenced sample was PBMCs, obtained on the day of the yellow fever booster vaccination. These receptors were taken from a man in his thirties or forties who received the YFV17D yellow fever vaccine.

The DNA for the CDR3 is TGCAGCGCCGGGACAGGGCTCTACGAGCAGTACTTC. Translating it yields CSAGTGLYEQYF. V gene TRBV29-1 combines with J gene TRBJ2-7; 9 bases match TRBD1. From germline, CDR1 is SQVTM and CDR2 ANQGSEA. This CDR3 has 12 residues. The ends lost 7 bases at V and 3 bases at J; junction bases unmatched: 4.

The sample holds many counts of this clonotype. V gene TRBV5-1 combines with J gene TRBJ2-1, with 9 bases fitting TRBD1. There are 14 residues in the CDR3. Trimming at V came to 7 bases and at J to 5 bases, leaving 7 bases not matched to a gene. Germline lookup yields CDR1 SGHRS and CDR2 YFSETQ. The CDR3 is CASGTGTGNNEQFF. For the CDR3, the DNA is TGCGCCAGCGGCACCGGGACAGGGAACAATGAGCAGTTCTTC.

The chain links TRBV7-2 to TRBJ2-5; 10 bases agree with TRBD1. Germline CDR1 reads SGHTA; CDR2 reads FQGNSA. This CDR3 contains 15 residues. V dropped 5 bases and J dropped 6; count of bases not matched to a gene: 9. CDR3 coding DNA: TGTGCCAGCAGCGTAGAGGGGACAGGGGTAAAGACCCAGTACTTC. The encoded protein is CASSVEGTGVKTQYF.

The rearrangement joins TRBV12-3 or TRBV12-4 to TRBJ2-1; D may be TRBD2 (6 bases). The CDR3 has 13 residues. V was clipped by 10 bases and J by 6 bases, with 16 bases between them. This CDR3 reads CATGGNYPNEQFF. In DNA form, the CDR3 reads TGTGCCACCGGAGGGAACTACCCCAATGAGCAGTTCTTC.

This clonotype was counted between two and nine times. This chain links TRBV27 with TRBJ1-5; D remains unclear. Germline CDR1 is MNHEY and CDR2 is SMNVEV (reference sequence). V lost 5 bases and J lost 5, with 10 bases in between. The CDR3 spans 13 residues. The CDR3 nucleotides are TGTGCCAGCAGTCTAGAGGCGTATCAGCCCCAGCATTTT. Translating it yields CASSLEAYQPQHF.

The V and J genes are TRBV20-1 and TRBJ2-3; possibly TRBD2 for D (6 bases). Looked up from germline, CDR1 is DFQATT and CDR2 is SNEGSKA (reference sequence). CDR3 length equals 17 residues. Trimming left V 6 bases short and J 3 bases short, with 25 bases between. This CDR3 reads CSANPVGGSSLTDTQYF. CDR3 sequence (DNA): TGCAGTGCCAACCCGGTCGGAGGGTCTTCCCTGACAGATACGCAGTATTTT.

The chain combines TRBV29-1 with TRBJ2-5; no firm D call. This CDR3 spans 12 amino acids. In germline, CDR1 is SQVTM, CDR2 ANQGSEA. V was clipped by 7 bases and J by 6 bases, with 15 bases between them. The CDR3 spells CSAEPTLQTQYF. CDR3 DNA sequence: TGCAGCGCCGAACCGACTTTGCAGACCCAGTACTTC.

The J gene is TRBJ2-7, the V gene TRBV20-1; 7 bases map to TRBD1. Germline CDR1 and CDR2: DFQATT and SNEGSKA (reference sequence). The CDR3 is made up of 12 amino acids. The V and J ends lost 5 bases and 2 bases, in that order; junction bases with no gene match: 3. The CDR3 nucleotides read TGCAGTGCTGGGGACAGCCCCTACGAGCAGTACTTC. It is translated as CSAGDSPYEQYF.

This clonotype has a count of ten or more. V is TRBV29-1 and J is TRBJ1-5, with TRBD1 matching over 8 bases. With V trimmed by 5 bases and J by 4 bases, 4 bases remained unmatched. The CDR3 is made up of 13 amino acids. Germline CDR1 reads SQVTM; CDR2 reads ANQGSEA. As DNA, the CDR3 is TGCAGCGTTCCCGGGACAGGAAATCAGCCCCAGCATTTT. Encoded protein: CSVPGTGNQPQHF.

Ten or more counts support this clonotype. The rearrangement joins TRBV20-1 to TRBJ2-1; possible D gene TRBD2, 7 bases. V lost 7 bases, J lost 6 bases, and 16 bases lay in between. This CDR3 has 13 amino acids. Germline-derived CDR1 and CDR2 are DFQATT and SNEGSKA (reference sequence). CDR3 sequence reads: CSGLQGTTNEQFF. The CDR3 DNA follows: TGCAGTGGTCTCCAGGGGACTACCAATGAGCAGTTCTTC.

The chain combines TRBV10-3 with TRBJ1-5; D remains ambiguous. The germline CDR1 and CDR2 sequences are ENHRY and SYGVKD. This CDR3 is built from 12 residues. The ends were cut back, 0 bases at V and 12 bases at J, with 9 bases in the middle. CDR3 DNA: TGTGCCATCAGTGAGTCTCGGGAGTTCCAGCATTTT. The encoded protein is CAISESREFQHF.

On this clonotype: This sequence may be a read error, since a much larger clone differs from it by one base. The gene calls are TRBV20-1 and TRBJ2-6, with D perhaps matching TRBD1 or TRBD2 (5 bases each). Germline CDR1 reads DFQATT; CDR2 reads SNEGSKA (reference sequence). This CDR3 contains 16 residues. This CDR3 reads CCARSGPTGGANVLTF. In DNA, the CDR3 is TGCTGTGCTAGGTCGGGGCCCACAGGTGGGGCCAACGTCCTGACTTTC.

The chain carries TRBV5-4 and TRBJ2-1; TRBD2 agrees at 14 bases. Germline V lookup: CDR1 SGHNT, CDR2 YYREEE (reference sequence). The CDR3 runs to 17 residues. Unmatched junction bases numbered 3, after V lost 4 bases and J lost 0 bases. DNA for the CDR3: TGTGCCAGCAGCGGACTAGCGGGAGGACGCTCCTACAATGAGCAGTTCTTC. Protein sequence: CASSGLAGGRSYNEQFF.

This clonotype was seen only a few times. This rearrangement joins TRBV20-1 to TRBJ2-1; TRBD2 aligns across 8 bases. The CDR3 extends over 14 amino acids. Germline CDR1 DFQATT, CDR2 SNEGSKA (reference sequence). The V gene end was trimmed by 2 bases and the J gene end by 8 bases; junction bases not matched to a gene: 8. Written as DNA, the CDR3 is TGCAGTGCTAGATTGAGCGGGAGTACTTATGAGCAGTTCTTC. This gives the protein CSARLSGSTYEQFF.

Only a few counts were recorded for this clonotype. The genes are TRBV4-1 and TRBJ1-4; 7 positions agree with TRBD1. Germline CDR1 is MGHRA and CDR2 is YSYEKL. The CDR3 sequence is 15 residues long. The V and J ends lost 4 bases and 4 bases, in that order; junction bases with no gene match: 6. The CDR3 DNA reads TGCGCCAGCAGCCCTCCGGGACAGCGTAATGAAAAACTGTTTTTT. Protein sequence: CASSPPGQRNEKLFF.

This chain connects TRBV5-1 to TRBJ2-3; 11 nucleotides line up with TRBD2. V dropped 1 base and J dropped 0; count of bases not matched to a gene: 10. CDR3 length: 19 residues. Germline V gene lookup returns CDR1 SGHRS and CDR2 YFSETQ. The CDR3 DNA is TGCGCCAGCAGCTTGTGGCTAGCGGGAGGAGGAGGAAGCACAGATACGCAGTATTTT. Its translation is CASSLWLAGGGGSTDTQYF.

There are many counts of this clonotype. The V gene is TRBV4-3, the J gene TRBJ2-3; 7 nucleotides agree with TRBD1. The trim removed 1 base at V and 8 bases at J, leaving 18 bases unmatched. Per germline, CDR1 LGHNA and CDR2 YSLEER. This CDR3 comprises 18 residues. The CDR3 loop reads CASSQGNRGDHNQGTQYF. CDR3 sequence (DNA): TGCGCCAGCAGCCAAGGCAACAGGGGAGACCACAATCAGGGTACGCAGTATTTT.

This clonotype was seen a handful of times. This chain joins TRBV7-8 and TRBJ2-1, with 8 nucleotides matching TRBD2. Germline CDR1 SGHVS, CDR2 FQNEAQ. This CDR3 has 14 residues. V trimming: 11 bases; J trimming: 5 bases; junction bases outside the gene matches: 11. The CDR3 is CASSRASGHNEQFF. In DNA, the CDR3 is TGTGCCTCCTCAAGGGCTAGCGGGCACAATGAGCAGTTCTTC. Variable domain in full (rest from reference TRBV7-8 and TRBJ2-1): GAGVSQSPRYKVAKRGQDVALRCDPISGHVSLFWYQQALGQGPEFLTYFQNEAQLDKSGLPSDRFFAERPEGSVSTLKIQRTQQEDSAVYLCASSRASGHNEQFFGPGTRLTVL.

This clonotype has a handful of counts. The gene calls are TRBV6-2 or TRBV6-3 and TRBJ2-2; D remains ambiguous. V lost 6 bases to trimming and J lost 6 bases, with 8 bases between them. CDR1 and CDR2 (germline): MNHEY, SVGEGT. This CDR3 is 12 amino acids long. The DNA for the CDR3 is TGTGCCAGCAGCTCCATTTCCGGGGAGCTGTTTTTT. Encoded protein: CASSSISGELFF.

This chain joins TRBV12-3 or TRBV12-4 and TRBJ2-1; TRBD2 agrees at 8 bases. V trimming: 4 bases; J trimming: 9 bases; junction bases outside the gene matches: 14. The CDR3 covers 16 residues. The CDR3 nucleotides read TGTGCCAGCAGTTCCTCAAGCGGGAGCGTCGGTGGTGAGCAGTTCTTC. Amino acid sequence: CASSSSSGSVGGEQFF.

This clonotype appeared a few times. V is TRBV10-3 and J is TRBJ2-3, with a possible D match to TRBD2 (6 bases). CDR3 length equals 15 residues. V shed 0 bases and J shed 2 bases, with 9 bases lying between them. Germline values: CDR1 ENHRY, CDR2 SYGVKD. CDR3 sequence reads: CAISESSGNTDTQYF. CDR3 coding DNA: TGTGCCATCAGTGAGTCTAGCGGAAACACAGATACGCAGTATTTT.

This clonotype has ten or more counts. The chain carries TRBV7-8 and TRBJ2-1; D may be TRBD2 (6 bases). Trimming left V 5 bases short and J 9 bases short, with 14 bases between. Germline CDR1 reads SGHVS; CDR2 reads FQNEAQ. The CDR3 runs 13 residues. The CDR3 DNA reads as TGTGCCAGCAGCAGCGTCGGGAGTGGTGAGCAGTTCTTC. Translation: CASSSVGSGEQFF.

V usage is TRBV7-9 and J usage is TRBJ2-2; 11 bases fit TRBD2. CDR1 is SEHNR and CDR2 is FQNEAQ in the germline V gene (reference sequence). CDR3 length: 16 residues. The junction had 8 bases not matched to a gene; V was cut back by 5 bases and J by 6 bases. DNA for the CDR3: TGTGCCAGCAGCCCAGAAGGGACTAGCGGTCCCGGGGAGCTGTTTTTT. Its protein product is CASSPEGTSGPGELFF.